This TCR beta chain was profiled in a study of identical twins. TCRdb reprocessed the 5' RACE reads with MiXCR, giving one entry per CDR3 protein. The table lists 500,000 to 600,000 distinct CDR3 sequences, 20% to 25% of them singletons. Germline loops: CDR1 DFQATT, CDR2 SNEGSKA (reference sequence). The CDR3 is 13 amino acids. This clonotype was detected once. The junction departs from the called germline gene at one end, perhaps through a read error. This same sample was also taken into another study, of T cells expressing NK-cell markers. This second report adds: Seven of the eight sequenced donors were HCMV-seropositive; one was seronegative.

The TCR was taken from a young woman in good health. The chain uses TRBV20-1 and TRBJ2-4; D is unclear. Input material: CD4+ T cells sorted from blood. CDR3 region: CSASPGAKNIRYF. CDR3 nucleotides: TGCAGTGCTAGTCCTGGAGCCAAAAACATTCGGTACTTC.